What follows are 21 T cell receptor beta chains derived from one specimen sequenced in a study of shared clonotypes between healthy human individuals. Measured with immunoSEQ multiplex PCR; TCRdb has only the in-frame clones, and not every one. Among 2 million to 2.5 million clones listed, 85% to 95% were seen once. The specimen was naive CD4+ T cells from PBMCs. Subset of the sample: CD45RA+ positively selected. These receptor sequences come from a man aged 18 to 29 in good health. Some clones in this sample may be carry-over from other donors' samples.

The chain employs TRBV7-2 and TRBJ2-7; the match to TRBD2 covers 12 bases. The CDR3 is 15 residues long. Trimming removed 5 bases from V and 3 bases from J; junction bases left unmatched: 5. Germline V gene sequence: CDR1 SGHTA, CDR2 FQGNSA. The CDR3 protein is CASSIGLAGNYEQYF. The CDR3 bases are TGTGCCAGCAGCATCGGACTAGCGGGGAACTACGAGCAGTACTTC.

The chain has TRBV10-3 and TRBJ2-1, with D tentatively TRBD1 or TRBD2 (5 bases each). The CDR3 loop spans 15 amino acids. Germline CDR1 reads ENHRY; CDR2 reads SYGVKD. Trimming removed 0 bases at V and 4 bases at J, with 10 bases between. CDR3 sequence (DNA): TGTGCCATCAGTGAGTCGGGGCGGGTGTACAATGAGCAGTTCTTC. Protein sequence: CAISESGRVYNEQFF.

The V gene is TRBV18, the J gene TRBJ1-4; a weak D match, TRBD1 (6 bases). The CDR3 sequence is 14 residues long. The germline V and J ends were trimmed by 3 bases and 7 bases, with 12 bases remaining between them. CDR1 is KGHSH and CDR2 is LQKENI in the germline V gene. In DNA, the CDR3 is TGTGCCAGCTCACCGGGAGCACAGGGTGAAAAACTGTTTTTT. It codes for CASSPGAQGEKLFF.

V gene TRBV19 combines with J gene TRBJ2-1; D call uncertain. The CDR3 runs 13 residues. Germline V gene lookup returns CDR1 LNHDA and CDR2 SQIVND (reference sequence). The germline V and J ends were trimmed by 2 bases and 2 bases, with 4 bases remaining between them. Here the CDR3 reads CASSIRAYNEQFF. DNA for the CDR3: TGTGCCAGTAGTATACGGGCCTACAATGAGCAGTTCTTC. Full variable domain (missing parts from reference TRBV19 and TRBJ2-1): DGGITQSPKYLFRKEGQNVTLSCEQNLNHDAMYWYRQDPGQGLRLIYYSQIVNDFQKGDIAEGYSVSREKKESFPLTVTSAQKNPTAFYLCASSIRAYNEQFFGPGTRLTVL.

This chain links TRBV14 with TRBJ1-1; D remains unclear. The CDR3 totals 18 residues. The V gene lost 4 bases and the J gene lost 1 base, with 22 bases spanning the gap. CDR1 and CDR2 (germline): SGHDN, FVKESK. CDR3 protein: CASSLSKRPSRSNTEAFF. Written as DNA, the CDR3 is TGTGCCAGCAGCCTATCTAAGAGACCGAGCCGTTCGAACACTGAAGCTTTCTTT.

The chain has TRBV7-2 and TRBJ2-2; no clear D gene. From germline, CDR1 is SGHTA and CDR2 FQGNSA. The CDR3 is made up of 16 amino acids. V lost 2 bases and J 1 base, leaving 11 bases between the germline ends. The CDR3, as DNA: TGTGCCAGCAGCTTATTAGGGTGGGAGAACACCGGGGAGCTGTTTTTT. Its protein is CASSLLGWENTGELFF.

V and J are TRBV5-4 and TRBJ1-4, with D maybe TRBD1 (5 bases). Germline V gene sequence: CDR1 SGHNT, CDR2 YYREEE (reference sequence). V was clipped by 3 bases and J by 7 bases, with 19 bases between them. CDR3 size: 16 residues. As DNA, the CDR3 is TGTGCCAGCAGCTCGGACGACACCCTTGGGGGTGAAAAACTGTTTTTT. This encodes CASSSDDTLGGEKLFF.

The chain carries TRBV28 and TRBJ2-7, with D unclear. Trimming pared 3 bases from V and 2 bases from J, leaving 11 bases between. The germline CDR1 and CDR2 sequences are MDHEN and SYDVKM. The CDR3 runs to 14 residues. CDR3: CASSFYSGTYEQYF. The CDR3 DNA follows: TGTGCCAGCAGTTTTTACTCCGGAACCTACGAGCAGTACTTC.

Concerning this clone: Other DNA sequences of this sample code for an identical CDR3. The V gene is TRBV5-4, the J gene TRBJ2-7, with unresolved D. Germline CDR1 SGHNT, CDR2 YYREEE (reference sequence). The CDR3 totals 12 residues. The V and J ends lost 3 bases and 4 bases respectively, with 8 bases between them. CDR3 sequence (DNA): TGTGCCAGCAGCTCCCCTGGGTACGAGCAGTACTTC. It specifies CASSSPGYEQYF. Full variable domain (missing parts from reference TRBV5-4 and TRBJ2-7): ETGVTQSPTHLIKTRGQQVTLRCSSQSGHNTVSWYQQALGQGPQFIFQYYREEENGRGNFPPRFSGLQFPNYSSELNVNALELDDSALYLCASSSPGYEQYFGPGTRLTVT.

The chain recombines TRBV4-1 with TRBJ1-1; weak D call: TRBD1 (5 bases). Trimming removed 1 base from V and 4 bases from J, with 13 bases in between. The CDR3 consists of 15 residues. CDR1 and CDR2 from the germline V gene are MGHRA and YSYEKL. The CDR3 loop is CASSQVGGSSTEAFF. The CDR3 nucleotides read TGCGCCAGCAGCCAAGTCGGGGGATCTAGCACTGAAGCTTTCTTT.

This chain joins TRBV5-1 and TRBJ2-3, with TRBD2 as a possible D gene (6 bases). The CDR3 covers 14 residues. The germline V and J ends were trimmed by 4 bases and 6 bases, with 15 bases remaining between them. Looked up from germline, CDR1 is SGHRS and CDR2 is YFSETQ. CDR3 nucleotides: TGCGCCAGCAGCCCGCCGACTAGTTCGGATACGCAGTATTTT. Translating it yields CASSPPTSSDTQYF.

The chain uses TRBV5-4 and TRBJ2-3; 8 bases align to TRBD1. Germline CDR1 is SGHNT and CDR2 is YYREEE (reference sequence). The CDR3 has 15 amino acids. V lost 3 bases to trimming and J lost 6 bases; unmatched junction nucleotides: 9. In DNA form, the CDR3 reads TGTGCCAGCAGCTCCTCGACAGGGGACTCTGATACGCAGTATTTT. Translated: CASSSSTGDSDTQYF.

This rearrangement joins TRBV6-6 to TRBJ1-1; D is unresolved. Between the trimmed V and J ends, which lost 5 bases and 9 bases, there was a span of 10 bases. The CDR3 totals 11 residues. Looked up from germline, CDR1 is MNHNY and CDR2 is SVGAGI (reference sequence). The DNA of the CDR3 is TGTGCCAGCAGTGCCAGCGGGAAAGCTTTCTTT. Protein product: CASSASGKAFF.

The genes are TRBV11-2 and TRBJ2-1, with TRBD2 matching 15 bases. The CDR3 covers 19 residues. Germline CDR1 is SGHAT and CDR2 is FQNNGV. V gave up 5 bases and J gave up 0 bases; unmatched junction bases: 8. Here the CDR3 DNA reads TGTGCCAGCAGCCCAACCGGGACTAGCGGGAGGCCCTCCTACAATGAGCAGTTCTTC. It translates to CASSPTGTSGRPSYNEQFF.

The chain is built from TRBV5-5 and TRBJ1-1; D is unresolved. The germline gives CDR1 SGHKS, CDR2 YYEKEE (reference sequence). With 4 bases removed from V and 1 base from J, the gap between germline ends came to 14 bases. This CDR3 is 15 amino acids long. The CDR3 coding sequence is TGTGCCAGCAGCCCAAGGTGGAGTGGGAACACTGAAGCTTTCTTT. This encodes CASSPRWSGNTEAFF.

The CDR3 loop reads CAISESGLGNGTEQYF. The CDR3 bases are TGTGCCATCAGTGAGTCGGGGCTGGGGAACGGGACCGAGCAGTACTTC. This chain links TRBV10-3 with TRBJ2-7; D possibly uses TRBD1 or TRBD2 (5 bases each). Germline assignment: CDR1 ENHRY and CDR2 SYGVKD. V dropped 0 bases and J dropped 6 bases, with 18 bases sitting between them. CDR3 length: 16 residues.

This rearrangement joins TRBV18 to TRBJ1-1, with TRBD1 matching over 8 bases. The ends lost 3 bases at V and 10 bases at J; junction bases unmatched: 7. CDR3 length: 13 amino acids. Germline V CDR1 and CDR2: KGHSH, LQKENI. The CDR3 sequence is CASSPTGAGGAFF. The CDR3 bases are TGTGCCAGCTCACCGACAGGGGCCGGCGGAGCTTTCTTT.

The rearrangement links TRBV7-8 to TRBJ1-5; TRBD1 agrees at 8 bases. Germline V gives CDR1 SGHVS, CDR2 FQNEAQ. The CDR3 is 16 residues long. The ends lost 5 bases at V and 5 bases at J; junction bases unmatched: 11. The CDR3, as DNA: TGTGCCAGCAGCCAAAGAGGACAGGGCGTGGATCAGCCCCAGCATTTT. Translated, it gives CASSQRGQGVDQPQHF.

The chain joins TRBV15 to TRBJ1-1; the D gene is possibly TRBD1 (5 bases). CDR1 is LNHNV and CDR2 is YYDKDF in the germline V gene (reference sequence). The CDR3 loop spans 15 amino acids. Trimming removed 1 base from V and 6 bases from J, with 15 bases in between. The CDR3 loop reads CATSRVWGEGAEAFF. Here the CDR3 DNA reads TGTGCCACCAGCAGAGTCTGGGGCGAGGGTGCTGAAGCTTTCTTT.

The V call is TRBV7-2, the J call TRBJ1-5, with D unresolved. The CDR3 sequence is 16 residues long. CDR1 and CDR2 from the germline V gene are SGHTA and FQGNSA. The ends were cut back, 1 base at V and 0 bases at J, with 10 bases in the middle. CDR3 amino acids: CASSLGGVISNQPQHF. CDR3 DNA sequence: TGTGCCAGCAGCTTAGGGGGAGTTATTAGCAATCAGCCCCAGCATTTT.

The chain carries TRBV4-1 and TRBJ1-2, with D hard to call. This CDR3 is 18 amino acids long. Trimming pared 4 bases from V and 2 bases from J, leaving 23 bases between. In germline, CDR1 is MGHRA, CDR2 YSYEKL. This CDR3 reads CASSPISPLSLSNYGYTF. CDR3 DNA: TGCGCCAGCAGCCCCATCTCCCCCCTCTCTTTGTCGAACTATGGCTACACCTTC.